This T cell receptor beta chain originates from a study of T cell repertoires in cytomegalovirus infection. In the study overall: Recently identified HLA-C-restricted CMV epitopes and well-studied HLA-B-restricted CMV epitopes were used by the study. Based on public TCR beta signatures, there were indications of CMV infection and of a matching HLA type. Study results and limitations: HLA-C-restricted TCR beta clonotypes specific for CMV led the ex vivo response.

TCRdb processed the reads anew with MiXCR; each CDR3 protein has one entry. Among about 830,000 distinct CDR3 sequences, roughly 33% were seen once, and the ten largest hold roughly an eighth. This clonotype was counted a few times. As yet, its antigen is unknown. The sample in question was cultured CD8+ T cells from PBMCs, obtained from culture after CMV antigen stimulation. The source of this sequence is a human donor in good health (CMV status not recorded). Some clones in this sample may be carry-over from other donors' samples.

The CDR3 loop is CAITPRPQGDTQYF. CDR3 DNA sequence: TGTGCCATCACCCCTCGGCCTCAGGGGGATACGCAGTATTTT. This chain uses TRBV10-3 with TRBJ2-3, with D possibly TRBD1 on 6 matching bases. The CDR3 length is 14 residues. Trimming shortened V by 7 bases and J by 6 bases, and 17 bases separated the two germline ends. CDR1 and CDR2 from the germline V gene are ENHRY and SYGVKD.